This TCR beta chain originates from a study of T-cell reconstitution after alpha-beta-depleted transplantation in children. Using unique molecular identifiers, the investigators prepared the TCRbeta library. TCRdb processed the PCR reads anew with MiXCR; each CDR3 protein has one entry. This repertoire shows 600,000 to 700,000 distinct CDR3 sequences, roughly 13% found once; its top ten account for around 0.79%. Points from the study as a whole: There were some patients whose high TCRbeta diversity at day 60 came from surviving recipient T cells and thymic progenitors. T-cell numbers and diversity one year post-transplant derived largely from freshly generated T cells. Expanded clones from the graft, numbering several hundred, reportedly supplied alpha-beta T cells about two months after transplant.

The ends were cut back, 2 bases at V and 7 bases at J, with 21 bases in the middle. Germline CDR1 DFQATT, CDR2 SNEGSKA (reference sequence). The CDR3 spans 16 residues. This clonotype was observed a handful of times. As yet, its antigen is unknown. V and J are TRBV20-1 and TRBJ2-1; TRBD1 or TRBD2 may be the D gene (6 bases each). Sequences were derived from PBMCs, sampled before TCRalphabeta/CD19-depleted stem cell transplant. This receptor was obtained from a girl aged 2-15 years with congenital amegakaryocytic thrombocytopenia, due to receive a stem cell transplant. The CDR3 here is CSARLGEVFDRNEQFF. Written as DNA, the CDR3 is TGCAGTGCTAGACTGGGGGAGGTTTTCGACAGGAATGAGCAGTTCTTC.